The next 29 T cell receptor beta chains were all read from a single sample in a study of monozygotic twins with cystic fibrosis. TCRdb's copy holds only in-frame clones and misses some; the assay was immunoSEQ multiplex PCR. Of around 15,000 clones listed, around 89% are singletons. Sequenced sample: blood. The source of these receptors is a boy younger than 18 with cystic fibrosis.

This chain joins TRBV4-1 and TRBJ1-3; no definite D call. The CDR3 length is 12 residues. V was shortened by 4 bases and J by 4 bases, with 5 bases between the two germline ends. CDR1 is MGHRA and CDR2 is YSYEKL in the germline V gene. The CDR3 protein is CASSPHGNTIYF. DNA of the CDR3: TGCGCCAGCAGCCCACACGGAAACACCATATATTTT.

This sequence joins TRBV2 and TRBJ1-5; 8 bases map to TRBD1. This CDR3 is built from 16 residues. Germline CDR1 SNHLY, CDR2 FYNNEI. V shed 0 bases and J 4 bases; nucleotides not matched to a gene: 5. The CDR3 sequence: CASSEALGTGNQPQHF. The CDR3 DNA is TGTGCCAGCAGTGAAGCGCTTGGGACAGGTAATCAGCCCCAGCATTTT.

The gene calls are TRBV5-1 and TRBJ1-2; 10 bases match TRBD1. V shed 0 bases, J shed 5 bases, and the junction held 4 bases outside the gene matches. Per the germline V gene, CDR1 is SGHRS and CDR2 is YFSETQ. The CDR3 is 15 residues long. CDR3 sequence reads: CASSLVRDRGYGYTF. DNA of the CDR3: TGCGCCAGCAGCTTGGTTAGGGACAGGGGTTATGGCTACACCTTC.

The V gene is TRBV9, the J gene TRBJ2-2; tentative D call: TRBD2 (5 bases). V dropped 5 bases and J dropped 6 bases, with 11 bases sitting between them. The germline CDR1 and CDR2 sequences are SGDLS and YYNGEE. This CDR3 has 13 residues. CDR3 nucleotides: TGTGCCAGCAGAGACTATGGGGCCGGGGAGCTGTTTTTT. Protein product: CASRDYGAGELFF.

This sequence joins TRBV9 and TRBJ2-2; D might be TRBD2 (5 bases). This CDR3 spans 14 amino acids. The ends were cut back, 4 bases at V and 6 bases at J, with 13 bases in the middle. Germline V gives CDR1 SGDLS, CDR2 YYNGEE. CDR3: CASSPGIVAGELFF. CDR3 DNA: TGTGCCAGCAGCCCGGGGATAGTTGCCGGGGAGCTGTTTTTT.

This clone was seen only a few times. In DNA, the CDR3 is TGTGCCAGCAGCCAAGCAGGCGATAACTATGGCTACACCTTC. This sequence encodes CASSQAGDNYGYTF. The chain combines TRBV4-2 with TRBJ1-2; D unresolved. Looked up from germline, CDR1 is LGHNA and CDR2 is YNFKEQ. The CDR3 length is 14 residues. Trimming took 1 base from V and 1 from J, leaving 7 bases between them.

The chain has TRBV13 and TRBJ1-1, with a possible D match to TRBD1 (6 bases). Germline V CDR1 and CDR2: PRHDT, FYEKMQ (reference sequence). This CDR3 is built from 13 residues. The germline V and J ends were trimmed by 0 bases and 4 bases, with 6 bases remaining between them. The CDR3 DNA reads as TGTGCCAGCAGCTTAGGAGGGGGCACTGAAGCTTTCTTT. The encoded protein is CASSLGGGTEAFF.

The genes are TRBV6-1 and TRBJ1-4; no firm D call. The length of the CDR3 is 12 residues. Germline CDR1 is MNHNS and CDR2 is SASEGT. Trimming left V 0 bases short and J 10 bases short, with 6 bases between. This CDR3 is CASSEAGGKLFF. The CDR3 nucleotides read TGTGCCAGCAGTGAAGCGGGAGGAAAACTGTTTTTT.

This chain uses TRBV5-1 with TRBJ1-1; 7 bases map to TRBD1. Germline loops: CDR1 SGHRS, CDR2 YFSETQ. After removal of 1 base from V and 7 bases from J, the junction contained 7 bases not matched to a gene. There are 14 residues in the CDR3. CDR3: CASSLIGGSIEAFF. As DNA, the CDR3 is TGCGCCAGCAGCTTGATAGGGGGCAGTATTGAAGCTTTCTTT.

Only one count was recorded for this clone. The chain combines TRBV7-9 with TRBJ2-7; D gene ambiguous. This CDR3 spans 11 amino acids. Germline assignment: CDR1 SEHNR and CDR2 FQNEAQ (reference sequence). The V gene lost 8 bases and the J gene lost 7 bases, with 12 bases spanning the gap. This CDR3 reads CASGVQAEQYF. The CDR3 DNA is TGTGCCAGCGGGGTGCAGGCTGAGCAGTACTTC.

This CDR3 is CASSKTSGGQETQYF. CDR3 DNA sequence: TGTGCCAGTAGTAAAACTAGCGGGGGTCAAGAGACCCAGTACTTC. This sequence joins TRBV19 and TRBJ2-5; 11 bases fit TRBD2. Germline CDR1 is LNHDA and CDR2 is SQIVND (reference sequence). The CDR3 consists of 15 residues. The V and J ends lost 4 bases and 2 bases, in that order; junction bases with no gene match: 3.

V gene TRBV28 combines with J gene TRBJ1-2; no firm D call. The V and J ends lost 1 base and 8 bases respectively, with 8 bases between them. Germline V gives CDR1 MDHEN, CDR2 SYDVKM. The CDR3 is made up of 12 amino acids. The CDR3 sequence is CASSLSDEGYTF. The CDR3 DNA reads TGTGCCAGCAGTTTATCGGATGAGGGCTACACCTTC.

This sequence joins TRBV6-5 and TRBJ2-2; TRBD1 matches 7 bases. This CDR3 is 15 amino acids long. V was pared by 2 bases and J by 5 bases, with 5 bases of the junction left unmatched. Germline V gene data show CDR1 as MNHEY and CDR2 as SVGAGI. In nucleotides, the CDR3 is TGTGCCAGCAGTTACGTTCGCAGGGGGACCGGGGAGCTGTTTTTT. It specifies CASSYVRRGTGELFF.

The chain recombines TRBV6-5 with TRBJ1-1; D uncertain. The CDR3 totals 11 residues. V lost 5 bases and J 7 bases, leaving 8 bases between the germline ends. Germline CDR1 is MNHEY and CDR2 is SVGAGI. The CDR3 loop reads CASSDALEAFF. CDR3 in DNA: TGTGCCAGCAGTGACGCTCTTGAAGCTTTCTTT.

V is TRBV5-1 and J is TRBJ2-3, with D tentatively TRBD2 (5 bases). CDR1 and CDR2 (germline): SGHRS, YFSETQ. With 1 base removed from V and 4 bases from J, the gap between germline ends came to 10 bases. CDR3 length: 14 amino acids. Written as DNA, the CDR3 is TGCGCCAGCAGCTTGTTTAGCGTAGCAGATACGCAGTATTTT. It encodes CASSLFSVADTQYF. Drawing the rest from reference TRBV5-1 and TRBJ2-3, the complete variable domain is KAGVTQTPRYLIKTRGQQVTLSCSPISGHRSVSWYQQTPGQGLQFLFEYFSETQRNKGNFPGRFSGRQFSNSRSEMNVSTLELGDSALYLCASSLFSVADTQYFGPGTRLTVL.

The chain recombines TRBV20-1 with TRBJ2-5, with D possibly being TRBD1 (5 bases). V lost 6 bases and J lost 5, with 7 bases in between. Germline CDR1 is DFQATT and CDR2 is SNEGSKA (reference sequence). This CDR3 is 10 amino acids long. CDR3 coding DNA: TGCAGTGCGGACAAGGAGACCCAGTACTTC. Protein product: CSADKETQYF.

CDR3 loop: CASSPSDRNYGYTF. The CDR3 nucleotides are TGCGCCAGCAGCCCCAGCGACAGAAACTATGGCTACACCTTC. This chain connects TRBV5-1 to TRBJ1-2, with D possibly being TRBD1 (5 bases). CDR3 length: 14 amino acids. V was cut by 4 bases and J by 2 bases, with 12 bases left in between. In germline, CDR1 is SGHRS, CDR2 YFSETQ.

The CDR3 bases are TGTGCCAGCAGTGTGCGGGGAGACACTGAAGCTTTCTTT. Its protein is CASSVRGDTEAFF. V and J are TRBV2 and TRBJ1-1; D call uncertain. The CDR3 is made up of 13 amino acids. From germline, CDR1 is SNHLY and CDR2 FYNNEI. V dropped 4 bases and J dropped 3 bases, with 9 bases sitting between them. The full variable domain, completed using reference TRBV2 and TRBJ1-1, is EPEVTQTPSHQVTQMGQEVILRCVPISNHLYFYWYRQILGQKVEFLVSFYNNEISEKSEIFDDQFSVERPDGSNFTLKIRSTKLEDSAMYFCASSVRGDTEAFFGQGTRLTVV.

The V gene is TRBV29-1, the J gene TRBJ2-5; a possible D gene is TRBD2 (6 bases). The germline gives CDR1 SQVTM, CDR2 ANQGSEA. With 1 base removed from V and 5 bases from J, the gap between germline ends came to 8 bases. The CDR3 length is 12 residues. The CDR3 DNA reads TGCAGCGTTGAAGCGGGAGCGGAGACCCAGTACTTC. It codes for CSVEAGAETQYF.

DNA of the CDR3: TGTGCCAGCAGCGGACTAGCAGAGACCCAGTACTTC. Protein sequence: CASSGLAETQYF. V usage is TRBV2 and J usage is TRBJ2-5, with 8 bases identical to TRBD2. Germline V gene lookup returns CDR1 SNHLY and CDR2 FYNNEI. The V and J ends lost 6 bases and 4 bases, in that order; junction bases with no gene match: 1. The CDR3 has 12 amino acids.

Written as DNA, the CDR3 is TGTGCCAGCAGTCCCCGAGTGGAGCGGATGCACTACAGCGGGAGCTACGAGCAGTACTTC. Encoded protein: CASSPRVERMHYSGSYEQYF. This sequence joins TRBV28 and TRBJ2-7; 8 bases agree with TRBD2. The CDR3 is made up of 20 amino acids. The J segment lost 3 bases and the V segment lost 5 bases, leaving 24 bases of the junction unmatched. The germline gives CDR1 MDHEN, CDR2 SYDVKM.

This sequence joins TRBV23-1 and TRBJ2-1; possible D gene TRBD2, 6 bases. TRBV23-1 is marked as an open reading frame, function uncertain. V was cut by 7 bases and J by 10 bases, with 17 bases left in between. The CDR3 has 13 residues. CDR3 coding DNA: TGCGCCAGCACCTCCGGGGGAGGTGGCGAGCAGTTCTTC. Translating it yields CASTSGGGGEQFF.

The genes are TRBV19 and TRBJ2-3, with 7 bases matching TRBD2. The CDR3 is 15 amino acids. From germline, CDR1 is LNHDA and CDR2 SQIVND (reference sequence). J lost 5 bases, V lost 10 bases, and 15 bases had no gene match. The CDR3 bases are TGTGCCACCCGCGCCCGCGAGGGCGGGGGAGATACGCAGTATTTT. The encoded protein is CATRAREGGGDTQYF.

The genes are TRBV28 and TRBJ1-5; D gene uncertain. Germline CDR1 reads MDHEN; CDR2 reads SYDVKM. Trimming removed 6 bases at V and 1 base at J, with 10 bases between. This CDR3 is built from 14 residues. Here the CDR3 DNA reads TGTGCCAGCAGAAGGGAACAGAGCAATCAGCCCCAGCATTTT. Translation gives CASRREQSNQPQHF.

The chain carries TRBV6-5 and TRBJ1-1; no firm D call. Trimming took off 4 bases at V and 9 bases at J, with 18 bases between the two ends. CDR3 size: 14 residues. Germline CDR1 reads MNHEY; CDR2 reads SVGAGI. This chain's CDR3 is CASSSRWIMQKAFF. The CDR3 nucleotides are TGTGCCAGCAGTTCCCGTTGGATTATGCAAAAAGCTTTCTTT.

Only a few counts were recorded for this clone. The chain uses TRBV27 and TRBJ1-6; D ambiguous. The germline gives CDR1 MNHEY, CDR2 SMNVEV (reference sequence). This CDR3 comprises 15 residues. Trimming pared 5 bases from V and 6 bases from J, leaving 14 bases between. CDR3 sequence (DNA): TGTGCCAGCAGTCGACGGACGGTGGGTAATTCACCCCTCCACTTT. It codes for CASSRRTVGNSPLHF.

V and J are TRBV5-5 and TRBJ1-2; D is unresolved. V was pared by 4 bases and J by 3 bases, with 7 bases between. The CDR3 sequence is 12 residues long. Germline assignment: CDR1 SGHKS and CDR2 YYEKEE (reference sequence). CDR3 nucleotides: TGTGCCAGCAGCATGGTTGACTATGGCTACACCTTC. Encoded protein: CASSMVDYGYTF.

The genes are TRBV2 and TRBJ1-2; D remains unclear. V dropped 4 bases and J dropped 6 bases, with 15 bases sitting between them. This CDR3 region has 14 residues. CDR1 SNHLY and CDR2 FYNNEI come from the germline V gene. The CDR3 region is CASSVINGLNGYTF. DNA for the CDR3: TGTGCCAGCAGTGTAATCAACGGCTTGAATGGCTACACCTTC. The full variable domain, its missing parts supplied by reference TRBV2 and TRBJ1-2, is EPEVTQTPSHQVTQMGQEVILRCVPISNHLYFYWYRQILGQKVEFLVSFYNNEISEKSEIFDDQFSVERPDGSNFTLKIRSTKLEDSAMYFCASSVINGLNGYTFGSGTRLTVV.

This rearrangement joins TRBV7-8 to TRBJ2-7; 10 bases line up with TRBD1. This CDR3 comprises 17 residues. From germline, CDR1 is SGHVS and CDR2 FQNEAQ. The junction had 10 bases not matched to a gene; V was cut back by 5 bases and J by 0 bases. The CDR3 sequence is CASSDRGRGFSSYEQYF. CDR3 in DNA: TGTGCCAGCAGCGACAGGGGGCGCGGGTTTAGCTCCTACGAGCAGTACTTC.